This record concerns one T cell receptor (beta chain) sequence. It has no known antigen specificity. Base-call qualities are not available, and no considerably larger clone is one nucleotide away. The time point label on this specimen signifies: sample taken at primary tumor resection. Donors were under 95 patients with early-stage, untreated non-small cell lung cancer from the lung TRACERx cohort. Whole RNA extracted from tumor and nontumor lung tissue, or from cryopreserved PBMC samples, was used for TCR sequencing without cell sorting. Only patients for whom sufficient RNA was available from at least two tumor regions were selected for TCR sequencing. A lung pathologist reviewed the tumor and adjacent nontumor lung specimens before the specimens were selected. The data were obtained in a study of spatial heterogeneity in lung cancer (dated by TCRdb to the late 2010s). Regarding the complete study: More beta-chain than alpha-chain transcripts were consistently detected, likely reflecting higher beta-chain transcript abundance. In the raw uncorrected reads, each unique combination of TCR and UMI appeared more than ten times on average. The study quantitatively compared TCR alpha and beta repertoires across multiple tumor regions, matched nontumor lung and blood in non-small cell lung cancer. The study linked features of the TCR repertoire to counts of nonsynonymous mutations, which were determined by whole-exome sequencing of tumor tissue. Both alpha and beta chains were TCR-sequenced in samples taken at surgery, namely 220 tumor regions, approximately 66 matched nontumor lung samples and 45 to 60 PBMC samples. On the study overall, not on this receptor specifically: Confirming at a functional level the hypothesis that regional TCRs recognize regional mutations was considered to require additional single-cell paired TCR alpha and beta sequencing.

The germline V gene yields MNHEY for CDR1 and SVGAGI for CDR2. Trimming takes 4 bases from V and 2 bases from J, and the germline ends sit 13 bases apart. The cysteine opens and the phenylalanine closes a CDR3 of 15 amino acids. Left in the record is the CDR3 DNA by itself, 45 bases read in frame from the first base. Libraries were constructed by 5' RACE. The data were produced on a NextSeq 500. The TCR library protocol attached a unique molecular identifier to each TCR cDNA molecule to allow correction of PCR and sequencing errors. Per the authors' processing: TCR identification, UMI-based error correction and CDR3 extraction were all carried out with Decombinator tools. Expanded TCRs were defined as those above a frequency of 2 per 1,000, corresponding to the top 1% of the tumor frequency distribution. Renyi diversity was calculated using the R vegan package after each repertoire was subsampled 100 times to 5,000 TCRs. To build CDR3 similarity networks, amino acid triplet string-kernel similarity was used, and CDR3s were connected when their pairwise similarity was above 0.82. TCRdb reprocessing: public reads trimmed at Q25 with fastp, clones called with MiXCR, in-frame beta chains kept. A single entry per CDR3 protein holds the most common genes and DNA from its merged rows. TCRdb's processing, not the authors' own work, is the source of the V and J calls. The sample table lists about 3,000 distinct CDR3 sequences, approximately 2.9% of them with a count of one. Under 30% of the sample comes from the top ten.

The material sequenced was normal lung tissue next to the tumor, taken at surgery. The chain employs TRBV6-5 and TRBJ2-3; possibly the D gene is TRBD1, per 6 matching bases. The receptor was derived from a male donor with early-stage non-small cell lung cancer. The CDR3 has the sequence CASSSPGQPTDTQYF. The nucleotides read TGTGCCAGCAGTTCCCCCGGACAGCCCACAGATACGCAGTATTTT.